This T cell receptor beta chain was identified in a study of blood T cell repertoires in COVID-19 (dated by TCRdb to about 2020). With respect to the entire study: The collaborator samples originated in the United States, Italy and Spain and spanned the acute and convalescent phases of COVID-19. The prospective study material was composed of cDNA or gDNA derived from T cells, B-cell-depleted T cells, or PBMCs. The dataset comprised deeply sampled blood TCRbeta repertoires from subjects exposed to, actively infected with, or recovered from COVID-19. Where HLA class I and class II types were available, the types were taken from metadata supplied by the sample provider, not from assay-based typing. Samples came from the ongoing ImmuneRACE study (first 160 participants) plus 1,254 subjects from 6 global collaborators. A freely available public database, intended as a resource for researchers studying the immune response to SARS-CoV-2, is where the repertoires were released. A de-identified subject ID, COVID-19 status, age in years and sex were almost always included in the sample metadata. Study-wide findings and limitations: How much clinical and demographic metadata was included differed by source and by participant, and the metadata was provided uncurated.

In regard to this clone: This receptor's antigen is unknown. There are no base qualities to consult, and no much larger clone falls within one base.

The germline V gene specifies SGHRS as CDR1 and YFSETQ as CDR2. Including the terminal cysteine and phenylalanine, the CDR3 comprises 16 residues. Of all the DNA, just the CDR3 is kept, 48 bases in frame from base 1. Trimming costs V 5 bases and J 9 bases, and their ends lie 21 bases apart. The collaborating institutions used their own protocols to collect whole blood in K2EDTA tubes. For TCRbeta analysis, collaborator samples were shipped as frozen whole blood, as isolated PBMCs, or as DNA extracted from either sample type. TCRbeta CDR3 regions were amplified from genomic DNA by means of the immunoSEQ Assay, a bias-controlled multiplex PCR. In the original analysis: Within the assay, amplification of reference gene primers was used to estimate how many nucleated cells each sample contained. To quantify the absolute abundance of each unique TCRbeta CDR3 rearrangement, sequence reads were collapsed and filtered. For each sample, productive Simpson clonality was calculated as the square root of Simpson's diversity index over productive rearrangements. As stored in TCRdb, this immuneACCESS dataset retains in-frame rearrangements with V and J assigned. A fraction of the clones does not appear; measured against another copy, unresolved V genes explain less than half of the discrepancy, and the remainder lacks a known reason. Clonal size and the V and J genes are those of that table, whereas D and trimming came from the DNA. The table for this sample lists approximately 280,000 clones; 70% to 90% of them were counted only once. The top ten clonotypes cover around 5.5% of the sample.

The chain is made from TRBV5-1 and TRBJ1-6; a tentative D match to TRBD1 spans 6 bases. The source is a man aged 45-60 years with active or convalescent COVID-19. The sequenced material came from peripheral blood. This receptor carries the CDR3 CASREVPSQGSSPLHF. The nucleotides read TGCGCCAGCAGAGAGGTACCGTCACAGGGATCTTCACCCCTCCACTTT.